A single sample gave rise to the 17 T cell receptor beta chains below, sequenced in a study of CD8 T cells in Susac syndrome. The RNA, 0.5 to 1 ug, was put through reverse transcription using random hexamers. MiXCR, applied by TCRdb to the immunoSEQ multiplex PCR reads, yields one record per CDR3 protein. The sample lists 230,000 or so distinct CDR3 sequences, 95% seen once, with 0.085% to 0.095% in the top ten. Sequencing was done on a sample of CD4+ T cells from PBMCs. The receptor set was obtained from a human donor with multiple sclerosis.

The chain recombines TRBV15 with TRBJ1-1, with 8 nucleotides matching TRBD1. The germline CDR1 and CDR2 sequences are LNHNV and YYDKDF (reference sequence). The V segment lost 1 base and the J segment 4 bases; nucleotides outside the gene matches: 5. This CDR3 region has 15 residues. The CDR3 nucleotides read TGTGCCACCAGCAGAGGTGGACAGGGAGGCACTGAAGCTTTCTTT. This codes for CATSRGGQGGTEAFF.

This clonotype was seen a single time. Relative to the germline gene, one junction end is altered; a read error may explain this. V and J are TRBV27 and TRBJ1-1; TRBD1 matches 9 bases. Germline CDR1 MNHEY, CDR2 SMNVEV (reference sequence). The CDR3 is 15 amino acids. The CDR3 loop reads CASSPDRGGNPEAFF. The CDR3 coding sequence is TGTGCCAGCAGTCCGGACAGGGGAGGGAACCCTGAAGCTTTCTTT.

CDR3 sequence reads: CASSQVLGGGETQYF. DNA for the CDR3: TGTGCCAGCAGCCAAGTGCTTGGGGGCGGTGAGACCCAGTACTTC. This rearrangement joins TRBV14 to TRBJ2-5; D is possibly TRBD1 (6 bases). The germline V gene has CDR1 SGHDN and CDR2 FVKESK. The CDR3 covers 15 residues. The V end lost 1 base, the J end lost 5 bases, and 14 bases lay between the germline ends.

This clonotype has only one observation. The V and J genes are TRBV30 and TRBJ2-7; TRBD2 agrees at 8 bases. From germline, CDR1 is GTSNPN and CDR2 SVGIG (reference sequence). The CDR3 runs 15 residues. The J segment lost 3 bases and the V segment lost 4 bases, leaving 11 bases of the junction unmatched. The CDR3 sequence is CAWKVRASGYYEQYF. The CDR3 DNA is TGTGCCTGGAAGGTGCGGGCTAGCGGGTACTACGAGCAGTACTTC.

The chain recombines TRBV9 with TRBJ2-7; D not resolved. This CDR3 spans 14 amino acids. The V gene's germline CDR1 is SGDLS and CDR2 YYNGEE. V lost 3 bases to trimming and J lost 2 bases, with 12 bases between them. The CDR3 DNA reads as TGTGCCAGCAGCGAGACACCTTATACCTACGAGCAGTACTTC. Translated, it gives CASSETPYTYEQYF. Filled out from reference TRBV9 and TRBJ2-7, the complete variable domain reads DSGVTQTPKHLITATGQRVTLRCSPRSGDLSVYWYQQSLDQGLQFLIQYYNGEERAKGNILERFSAQQFPDLHSELNLSSLELGDSALYFCASSETPYTYEQYFGPGTRLTVT.

The chain links TRBV4-2 to TRBJ2-5; the D gene is possibly TRBD1 (5 bases). With 0 bases removed from V and 5 bases from J, the gap between germline ends came to 10 bases. Germline V lookup: CDR1 LGHNA, CDR2 YNFKEQ. This CDR3 has 14 residues. This CDR3 reads CASSQEWGLETQYF. CDR3 nucleotides: TGTGCCAGCAGCCAAGAATGGGGCCTGGAGACCCAGTACTTC.

The rearrangement links TRBV5-4 to TRBJ2-1; D perhaps matches TRBD1 (5 bases). Germline V CDR1 and CDR2: SGHNT, YYREEE (reference sequence). Trimming pared 4 bases from V and 1 base from J, leaving 18 bases between. CDR3 length equals 17 residues. This chain's CDR3 is CASSKIRATQSYNEQFF. The DNA of the CDR3 is TGTGCCAGCAGCAAAATCAGGGCTACCCAATCCTACAATGAGCAGTTCTTC.

This chain uses TRBV29-1 with TRBJ2-3, with 7 bases that match TRBD2. This CDR3 region has 12 residues. Germline-derived CDR1 and CDR2 are SQVTM and ANQGSEA. CDR3 bases: TGCAGGGGGGGGAGTGGCCCCGATACGCAGTATTTT. This translates into CRGGSGPDTQYF.

This clonotype came up once. This rearrangement joins TRBV13 to TRBJ2-7; the D is unclear. Trimming shortened V by 7 bases and J by 1 base, and 11 bases separated the two germline ends. Germline-derived CDR1 and CDR2 are PRHDT and FYEKMQ (reference sequence). The CDR3 loop spans 13 amino acids. CDR3 region: CASTTLGSYEQYF. The CDR3 DNA follows: TGTGCCAGCACCACCTTAGGATCCTACGAGCAGTACTTC.

This clonotype came up once. CDR3 region: CASSDRRLGSGYGYTF. Written as DNA, the CDR3 is TGTGCCAGCAGTGACAGACGGTTGGGGAGTGGTTATGGCTACACCTTC. This chain connects TRBV6-1 to TRBJ1-2, with no clear D. Germline loops: CDR1 MNHNS, CDR2 SASEGT. Trimming shortened V by 3 bases and J by 5 bases, and 19 bases separated the two germline ends. CDR3 length: 16 amino acids.

The chain links TRBV20-1 to TRBJ1-4; D remains unclear. The length of the CDR3 is 13 residues. V shed 6 bases and J shed 6 bases, with 14 bases lying between them. Per the germline V gene, CDR1 is DFQATT and CDR2 is SNEGSKA (reference sequence). The CDR3 region is CSALAGIDEKLFF. CDR3 coding DNA: TGCAGTGCCTTAGCGGGGATCGATGAAAAACTGTTTTTT.

This sequence joins TRBV3-1 and TRBJ2-1; no clear D gene. The CDR3 extends over 15 amino acids. V was pared by 5 bases and J by 0 bases, with 11 bases between. CDR1 LGHDT and CDR2 YNNKEL come from the germline V gene (reference sequence). CDR3: CASSYYTSSYNEQFF. Here the CDR3 DNA reads TGTGCCAGCAGCTATTACACGAGCTCCTACAATGAGCAGTTCTTC.

This sequence joins TRBV6-1 and TRBJ1-2; no definite D call. CDR1 and CDR2 from the germline V gene are MNHNS and SASEGT. There are 12 residues in the CDR3. Trimming left V 8 bases short and J 0 bases short, with 7 bases between. The CDR3 is CASARSNYGYTF. CDR3 coding DNA: TGTGCCAGCGCCCGTTCTAACTATGGCTACACCTTC.

V and J are TRBV3-1 and TRBJ2-7; D perhaps matches TRBD1 (5 bases). This CDR3 is built from 14 residues. Germline CDR1 LGHDT, CDR2 YNNKEL (reference sequence). Trimming removed 2 bases at V and 4 bases at J, with 12 bases between. CDR3 region: CASSQLGVGYEQYF. DNA of the CDR3: TGTGCCAGCAGCCAACTAGGGGTGGGATACGAGCAGTACTTC.

The V call is TRBV6-6, the J call TRBJ2-1, with TRBD1 matching over 9 bases. The CDR3 extends over 15 amino acids. The trim removed 6 bases at V and 7 bases at J, leaving 10 bases unmatched. Germline V gene data show CDR1 as MNHNY and CDR2 as SVGAGI (reference sequence). Here the CDR3 DNA reads TGTGCCAGCAGCCGCCATCCGGACAGGGGAAATGAGCAGTTCTTC. This gives the protein CASSRHPDRGNEQFF.

The chain is built from TRBV4-1 and TRBJ1-2, with no clear D. The germline CDR1 and CDR2 sequences are MGHRA and YSYEKL. V shed 0 bases and J shed 0 bases, with 8 bases lying between them. CDR3 length: 15 amino acids. The CDR3 here is CASSQDLLANYGYTF. In nucleotides, the CDR3 is TGCGCCAGCAGCCAAGATCTTTTAGCTAACTATGGCTACACCTTC.

DNA for the CDR3: TGCGCCAGCAGCCCTACTAGCGGATTTAGCTCCTACAATGAGCAGTTCTTC. It specifies CASSPTSGFSSYNEQFF. V and J are TRBV10-2 and TRBJ2-1; 8 bases fit TRBD2. The CDR3 has 17 amino acids. CDR1 is WSHSY, CDR2 SAAADI, per germline. The ends lost 6 bases at V and 0 bases at J; junction bases unmatched: 10.